Sequencing of this T cell receptor (beta chain) was carried out in a study of cytomegalovirus exposure and HLA in healthy donors (dated by TCRdb to the late 2010s). As for the study more broadly: The 666 repertoires of the first cohort and the 95 to 150 validation repertoires were produced on the same platform, according to a later analysis. In addition to the first cohort of several hundred subjects, a separate validation cohort of 100 to 150 different subjects was used. High-throughput TCR immunosequencing, statistical association of individual TCRs with disease status, and machine learning were combined to predict cytomegalovirus infection status. The study was designed to test whether signatures of past pathogen exposure could be identified by cataloging public T cell receptors.

For this clone: This receptor's antigen is unknown. Base-call qualities are not available, and no considerably larger clone is one nucleotide away.

General findings and caveats noted by the study authors: The classifier was reported to diagnose cytomegalovirus status with high specificity and sensitivity in both the original cohort and the validation cohort. A total of roughly 160 TCR beta chains were listed by the study as associated with cytomegalovirus. A later analysis had no HLA typing for the validation cohort, so co-occurrence there was scored across all 110 or so repertoires. Most TCR sequences were seen in very few donors, while some public TCRs were found in many individuals. In vitro tests confirmed that a few of the cytomegalovirus-associated TCR beta chains recognize cytomegalovirus antigens. The authors suggested that the approach could potentially be extended to other disease states and immunological phenotypes. A later analysis found that TCRs clustered in the first cohort also tended to co-occur in the 130 or so validation repertoires, with 90% to 95% of cluster scores above 0.

Donors formed part of the validation cohort, which comprised about 130 subjects and was distinct from the first cohort of under 750 subjects. The library was made by the immunoSEQ multiplex PCR assay. In the paper's pipeline: A statistical classification framework was built for diagnosing cytomegalovirus status from the catalog of TCR beta chain sequences. TCRdb stores this immuneACCESS table with in-frame sequences only. Part of the clones is absent; in the studies checked, under half of the shortfall reflects unresolved V genes, and no reason is known for the rest. Clone size and the V and J calls come from that table; the DNA yielded D and trimming. This sample has around 240,000 clones in its table, and around 89% of those were observed once. Clones ranked in the top ten supply roughly 0.38% of the sample. As encoded in the germline V gene, CDR1 is MNHEY while CDR2 is SVGAGI. Compared with germline, V lacks 2 bases and J lacks 1 base; bases without a gene match: 5. From cysteine to phenylalanine, the CDR3 is 16 amino acids long. Only the CDR3 portion is preserved as DNA: 48 bases, with reading frame beginning at the first base.

The sequencing input was PBMCs. This sequence uses TRBV6-5 and TRBJ2-3, with 8 junctional bases fitting TRBD1. The sequence came from a woman aged 18-29 years in good health and CMV-seronegative. CDR3 loop: CASSYRTGRGTDTQYF. The nucleotide sequence is TGTGCCAGCAGTTACCGGACAGGGAGAGGCACAGATACGCAGTATTTT.